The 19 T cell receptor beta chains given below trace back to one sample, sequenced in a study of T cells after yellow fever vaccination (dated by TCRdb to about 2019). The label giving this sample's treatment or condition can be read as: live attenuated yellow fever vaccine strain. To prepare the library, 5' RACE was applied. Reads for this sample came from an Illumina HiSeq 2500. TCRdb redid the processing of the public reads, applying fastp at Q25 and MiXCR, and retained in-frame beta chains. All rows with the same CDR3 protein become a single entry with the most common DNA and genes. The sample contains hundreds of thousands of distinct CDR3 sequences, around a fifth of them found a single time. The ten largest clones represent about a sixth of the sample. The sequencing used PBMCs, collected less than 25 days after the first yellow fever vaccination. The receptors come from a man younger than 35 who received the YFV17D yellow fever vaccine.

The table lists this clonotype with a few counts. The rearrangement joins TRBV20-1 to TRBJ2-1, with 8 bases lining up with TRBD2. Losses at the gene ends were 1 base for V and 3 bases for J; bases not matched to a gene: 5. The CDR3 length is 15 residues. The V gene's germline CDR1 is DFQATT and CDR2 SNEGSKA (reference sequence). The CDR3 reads CSARGSAGDYNEQFF. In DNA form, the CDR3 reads TGCAGTGCTAGAGGTTCAGCGGGGGACTACAATGAGCAGTTCTTC.

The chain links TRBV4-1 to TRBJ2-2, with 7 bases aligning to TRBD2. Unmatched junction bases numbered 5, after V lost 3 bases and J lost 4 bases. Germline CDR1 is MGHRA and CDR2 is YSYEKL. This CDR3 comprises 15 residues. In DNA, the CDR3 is TGCGCCAGCAGCCAGGGAGGGGCGACCACCGGGGAGCTGTTTTTT. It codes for CASSQGGATTGELFF.

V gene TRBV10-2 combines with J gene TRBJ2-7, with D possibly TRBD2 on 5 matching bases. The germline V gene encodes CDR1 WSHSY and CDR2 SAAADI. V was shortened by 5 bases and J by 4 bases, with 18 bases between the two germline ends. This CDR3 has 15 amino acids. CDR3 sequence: CASSLSLATQYEQYF. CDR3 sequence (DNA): TGCGCCAGCAGTTTGTCCTTAGCGACCCAATACGAGCAGTACTTC.

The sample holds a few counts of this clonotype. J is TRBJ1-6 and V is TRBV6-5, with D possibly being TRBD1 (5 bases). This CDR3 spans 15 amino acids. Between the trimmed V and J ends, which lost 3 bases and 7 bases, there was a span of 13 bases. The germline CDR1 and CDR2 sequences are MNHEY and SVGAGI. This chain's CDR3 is CASSYGQGSNSPLHF. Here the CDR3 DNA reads TGTGCCAGCAGTTATGGTCAGGGCTCGAATTCACCCCTCCACTTT.

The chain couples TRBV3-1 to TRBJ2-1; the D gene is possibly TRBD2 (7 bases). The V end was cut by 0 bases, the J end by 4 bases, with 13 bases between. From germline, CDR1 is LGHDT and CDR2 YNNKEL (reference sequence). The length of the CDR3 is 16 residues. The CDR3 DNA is TGTGCCAGCAGCCAAGATATGGGGGGGGCGTACAATGAGCAGTTCTTC. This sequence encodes CASSQDMGGAYNEQFF.

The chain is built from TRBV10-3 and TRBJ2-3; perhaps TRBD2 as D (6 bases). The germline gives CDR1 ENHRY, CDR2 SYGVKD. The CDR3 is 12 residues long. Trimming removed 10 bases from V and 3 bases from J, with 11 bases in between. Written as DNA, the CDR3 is TGTGCCACGACTAGTTCAACAGATACGCAGTATTTT. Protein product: CATTSSTDTQYF.

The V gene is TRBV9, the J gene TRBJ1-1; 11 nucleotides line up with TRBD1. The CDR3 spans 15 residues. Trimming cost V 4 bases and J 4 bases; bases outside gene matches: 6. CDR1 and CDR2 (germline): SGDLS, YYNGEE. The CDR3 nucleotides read TGTGCCAGCAGCACCAGCGGGACAGGGGGCACTGAAGCTTTCTTT. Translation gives CASSTSGTGGTEAFF.

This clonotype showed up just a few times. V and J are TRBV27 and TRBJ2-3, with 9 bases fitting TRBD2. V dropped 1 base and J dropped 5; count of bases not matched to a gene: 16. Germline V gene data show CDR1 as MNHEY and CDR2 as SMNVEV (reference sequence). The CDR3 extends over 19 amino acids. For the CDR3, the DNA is TGTGCCAGCAGTTTATTCTCAGCGGGGGGAAGGATAACGGGAGATACGCAGTATTTT. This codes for CASSLFSAGGRITGDTQYF.

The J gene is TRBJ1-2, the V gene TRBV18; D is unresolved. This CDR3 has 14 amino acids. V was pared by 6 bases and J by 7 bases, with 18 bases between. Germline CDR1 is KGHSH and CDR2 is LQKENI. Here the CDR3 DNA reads TGTGCCAGCTCCCCTCGGGAGCTGGCGTCTGGCTACACCTTC. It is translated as CASSPRELASGYTF.

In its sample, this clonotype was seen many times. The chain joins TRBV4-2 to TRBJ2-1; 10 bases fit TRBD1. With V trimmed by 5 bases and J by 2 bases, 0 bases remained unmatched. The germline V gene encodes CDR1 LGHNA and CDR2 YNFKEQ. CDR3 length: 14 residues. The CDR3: CASSGQGAYNEQFF. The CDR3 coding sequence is TGTGCCAGCAGCGGACAGGGGGCCTACAATGAGCAGTTCTTC.

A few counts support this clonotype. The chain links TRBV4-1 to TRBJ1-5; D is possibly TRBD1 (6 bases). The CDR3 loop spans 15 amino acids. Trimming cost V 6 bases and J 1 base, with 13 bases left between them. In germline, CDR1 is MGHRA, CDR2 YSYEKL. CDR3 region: CASRPYRDSNQPQHF. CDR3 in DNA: TGCGCCAGCAGGCCCTACAGGGACAGCAATCAGCCCCAGCATTTT.

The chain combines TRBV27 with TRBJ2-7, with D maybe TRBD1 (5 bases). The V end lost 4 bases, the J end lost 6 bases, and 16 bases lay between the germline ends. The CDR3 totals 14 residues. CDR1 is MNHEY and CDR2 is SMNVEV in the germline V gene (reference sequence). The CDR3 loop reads CASSSSLRGSEQYF. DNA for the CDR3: TGTGCCAGCAGTTCATCTCTAAGGGGCTCCGAGCAGTACTTC.

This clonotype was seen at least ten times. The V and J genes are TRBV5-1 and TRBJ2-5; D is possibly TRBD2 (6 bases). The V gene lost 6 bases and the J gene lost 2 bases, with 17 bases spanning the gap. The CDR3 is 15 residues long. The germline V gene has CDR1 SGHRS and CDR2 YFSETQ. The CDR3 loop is CASMRWGTPQETQYF. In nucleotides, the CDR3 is TGCGCCAGCATGCGATGGGGGACTCCGCAAGAGACCCAGTACTTC.

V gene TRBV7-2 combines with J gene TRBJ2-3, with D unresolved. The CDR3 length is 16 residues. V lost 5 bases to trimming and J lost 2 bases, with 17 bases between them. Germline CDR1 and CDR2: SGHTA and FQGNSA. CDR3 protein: CASSRSSSILTDTQYF. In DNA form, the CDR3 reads TGTGCCAGCAGCCGTTCCTCCTCCATCCTCACAGATACGCAGTATTTT.

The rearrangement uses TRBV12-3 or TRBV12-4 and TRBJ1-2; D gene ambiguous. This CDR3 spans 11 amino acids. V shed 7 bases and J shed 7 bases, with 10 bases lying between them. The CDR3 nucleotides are TGTGCCAGCACCCCCGTGAGTGGCTACACCTTC. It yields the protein CASTPVSGYTF.

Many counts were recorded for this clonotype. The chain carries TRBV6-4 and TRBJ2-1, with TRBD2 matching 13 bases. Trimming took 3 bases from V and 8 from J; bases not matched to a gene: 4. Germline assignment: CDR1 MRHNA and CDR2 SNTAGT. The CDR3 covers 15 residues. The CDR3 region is CASSETSGGAHEQFF. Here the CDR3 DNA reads TGTGCCAGCAGTGAAACTAGCGGGGGGGCACATGAGCAGTTCTTC.

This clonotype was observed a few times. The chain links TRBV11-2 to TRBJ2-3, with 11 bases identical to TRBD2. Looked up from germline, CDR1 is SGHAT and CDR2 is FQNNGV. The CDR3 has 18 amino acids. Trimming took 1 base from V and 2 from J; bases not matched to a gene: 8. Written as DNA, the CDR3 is TGTGCCAGCAGCTTAGTATATAGCGGGGGGGTTAACACAGATACGCAGTATTTT. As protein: CASSLVYSGGVNTDTQYF.

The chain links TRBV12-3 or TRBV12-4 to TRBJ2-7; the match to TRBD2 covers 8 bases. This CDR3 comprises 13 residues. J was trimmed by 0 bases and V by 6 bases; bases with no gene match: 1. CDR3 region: CASSGGASYEQYF. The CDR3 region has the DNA TGTGCCAGCAGCGGGGGGGCCTCCTACGAGCAGTACTTC.

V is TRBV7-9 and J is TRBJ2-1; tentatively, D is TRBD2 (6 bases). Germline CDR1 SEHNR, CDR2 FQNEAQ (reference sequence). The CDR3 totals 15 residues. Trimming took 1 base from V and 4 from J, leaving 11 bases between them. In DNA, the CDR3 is TGTGCCAGCAGCTTAGTTCTTAGCGGTTACAATGAGCAGTTCTTC. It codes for CASSLVLSGYNEQFF.